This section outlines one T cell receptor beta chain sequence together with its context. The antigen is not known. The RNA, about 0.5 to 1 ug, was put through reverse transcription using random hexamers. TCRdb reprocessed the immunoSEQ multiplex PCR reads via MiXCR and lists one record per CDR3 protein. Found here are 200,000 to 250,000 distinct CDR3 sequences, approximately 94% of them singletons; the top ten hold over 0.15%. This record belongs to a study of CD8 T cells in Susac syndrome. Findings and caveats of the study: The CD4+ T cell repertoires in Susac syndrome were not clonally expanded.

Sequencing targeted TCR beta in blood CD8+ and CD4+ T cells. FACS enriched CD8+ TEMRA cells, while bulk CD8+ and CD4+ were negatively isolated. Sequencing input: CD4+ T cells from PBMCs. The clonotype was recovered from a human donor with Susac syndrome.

CDR3 sequence (DNA): TGTGCCAGCAGCTTGGAAAGGGGGCAGGGTGAAAAACTGTTTTTT. This codes for CASSLERGQGEKLFF. The chain has TRBV5-4 and TRBJ1-4, with 7 positions matching TRBD1. With 0 bases clipped from V and 7 bases from J, the junction kept 6 bases outside the gene matches. Germline-derived CDR1 and CDR2 are SGHNT and YYREEE (reference sequence). This CDR3 comprises 15 residues.